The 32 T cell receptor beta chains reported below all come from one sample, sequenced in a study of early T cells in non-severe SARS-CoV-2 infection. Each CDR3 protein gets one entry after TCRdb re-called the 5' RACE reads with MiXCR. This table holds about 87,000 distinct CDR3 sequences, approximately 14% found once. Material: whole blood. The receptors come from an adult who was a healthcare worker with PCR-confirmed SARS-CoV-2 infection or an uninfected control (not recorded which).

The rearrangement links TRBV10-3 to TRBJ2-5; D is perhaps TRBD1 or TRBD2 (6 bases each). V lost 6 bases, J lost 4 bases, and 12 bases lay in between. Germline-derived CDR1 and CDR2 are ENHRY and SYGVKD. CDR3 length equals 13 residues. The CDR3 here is CAISEQGGETQYF. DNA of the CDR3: TGTGCCATCAGCGAACAGGGAGGAGAGACCCAGTACTTC.

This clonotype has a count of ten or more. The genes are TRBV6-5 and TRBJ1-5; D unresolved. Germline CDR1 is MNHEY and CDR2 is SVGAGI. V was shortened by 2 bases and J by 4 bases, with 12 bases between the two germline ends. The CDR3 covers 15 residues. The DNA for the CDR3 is TGTGCCAGCAGTTACGGCAGGTCTGGGAATCAGCCCCAGCATTTT. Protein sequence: CASSYGRSGNQPQHF.

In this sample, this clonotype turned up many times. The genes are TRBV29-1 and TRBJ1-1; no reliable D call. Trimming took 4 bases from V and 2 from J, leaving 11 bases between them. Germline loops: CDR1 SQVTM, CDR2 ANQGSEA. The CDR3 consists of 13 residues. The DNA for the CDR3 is TGCAGCGTTGCCCACCGACTTAACACTGAAGCTTTCTTT. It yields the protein CSVAHRLNTEAFF.

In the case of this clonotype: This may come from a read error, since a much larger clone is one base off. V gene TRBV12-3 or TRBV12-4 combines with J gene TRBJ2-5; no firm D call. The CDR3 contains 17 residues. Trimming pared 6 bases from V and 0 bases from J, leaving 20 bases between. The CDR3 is CASSKTPVVTNQETQYF. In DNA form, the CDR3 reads TGTGCCAGCAGCAAGACCCCGGTAGTCACTAACCAAGAGACCCAGTACTTC.

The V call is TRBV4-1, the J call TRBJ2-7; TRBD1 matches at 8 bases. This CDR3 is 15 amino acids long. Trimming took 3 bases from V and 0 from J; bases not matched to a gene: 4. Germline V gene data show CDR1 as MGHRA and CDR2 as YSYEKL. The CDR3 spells CASSQETGDSYEQYF. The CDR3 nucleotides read TGCGCCAGCAGCCAGGAGACAGGGGACTCCTACGAGCAGTACTTC.

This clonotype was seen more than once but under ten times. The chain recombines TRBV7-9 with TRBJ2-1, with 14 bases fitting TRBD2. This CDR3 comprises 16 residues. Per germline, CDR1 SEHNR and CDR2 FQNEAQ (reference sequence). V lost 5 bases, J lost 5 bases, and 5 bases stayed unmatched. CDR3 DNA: TGTGCCAGCAGCCTTAGGACTAGCGGGGGGCACAATGAGCAGTTCTTC. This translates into CASSLRTSGGHNEQFF.

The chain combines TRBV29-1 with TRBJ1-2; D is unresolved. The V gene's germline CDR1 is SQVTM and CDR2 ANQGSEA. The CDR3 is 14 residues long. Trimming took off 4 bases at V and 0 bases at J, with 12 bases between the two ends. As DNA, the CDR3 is TGCAGCGTTGCGAAAAGGTTAGCTAACTATGGCTACACCTTC. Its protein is CSVAKRLANYGYTF.

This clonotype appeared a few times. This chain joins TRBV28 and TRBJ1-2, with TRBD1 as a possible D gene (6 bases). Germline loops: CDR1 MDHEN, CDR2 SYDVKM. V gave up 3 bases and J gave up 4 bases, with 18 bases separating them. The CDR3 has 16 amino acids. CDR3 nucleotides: TGTGCCAGCAGTTTTGGTATCCCAGGGGCAGGCTATGGCTACACCTTC. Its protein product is CASSFGIPGAGYGYTF.

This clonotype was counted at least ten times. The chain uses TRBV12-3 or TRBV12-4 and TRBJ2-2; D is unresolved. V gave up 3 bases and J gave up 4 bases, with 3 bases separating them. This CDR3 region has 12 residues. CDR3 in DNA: TGTGCCAGCAGTTTTGTCACCGGGGAGCTGTTTTTT. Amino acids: CASSFVTGELFF.

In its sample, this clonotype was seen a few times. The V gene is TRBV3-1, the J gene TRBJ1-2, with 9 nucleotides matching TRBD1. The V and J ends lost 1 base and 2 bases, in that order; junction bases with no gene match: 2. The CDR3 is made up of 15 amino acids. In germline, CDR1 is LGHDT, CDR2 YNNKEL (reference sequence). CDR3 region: CASSQGTGDNYGYTF. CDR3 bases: TGTGCCAGCAGCCAAGGGACAGGGGACAACTATGGCTACACCTTC. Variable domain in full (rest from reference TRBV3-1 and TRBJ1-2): DTAVSQTPKYLVTQMGNDKSIKCEQNLGHDTMYWYKQDSKKFLKIMFSYNNKELIINETVPNRFSPKSPDKAHLNLHINSLELGDSAVYFCASSQGTGDNYGYTFGSGTRLTVV.

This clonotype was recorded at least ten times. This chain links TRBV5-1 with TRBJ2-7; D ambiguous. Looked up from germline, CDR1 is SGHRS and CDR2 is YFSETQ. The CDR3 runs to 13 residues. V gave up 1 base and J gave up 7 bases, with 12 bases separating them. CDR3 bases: TGCGCCAGCAGCTTGTCGGGCCCCTCGGAGCAGTACTTC. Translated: CASSLSGPSEQYF. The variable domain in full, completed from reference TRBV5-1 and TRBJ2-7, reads KAGVTQTPRYLIKTRGQQVTLSCSPISGHRSVSWYQQTPGQGLQFLFEYFSETQRNKGNFPGRFSGRQFSNSRSEMNVSTLELGDSALYLCASSLSGPSEQYFGPGTRLTVT.

The CDR3 sequence: CATSRGQVLGYTF. The CDR3, as DNA: TGTGCCACCAGCAGAGGACAGGTTCTTGGCTACACCTTC. The genes are TRBV15 and TRBJ1-2; tentative D call: TRBD1 (6 bases). This CDR3 has 13 residues. Germline CDR1 and CDR2: LNHNV and YYDKDF (reference sequence). Trimming cost V 1 base and J 7 bases, with 10 bases left between them.

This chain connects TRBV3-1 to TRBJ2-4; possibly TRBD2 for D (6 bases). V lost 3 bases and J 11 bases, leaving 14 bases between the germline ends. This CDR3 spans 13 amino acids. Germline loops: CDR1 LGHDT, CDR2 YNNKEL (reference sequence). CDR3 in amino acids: CASSQGGGIFQYF. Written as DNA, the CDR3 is TGTGCCAGCAGCCAGGGAGGAGGCATTTTTCAGTACTTC.

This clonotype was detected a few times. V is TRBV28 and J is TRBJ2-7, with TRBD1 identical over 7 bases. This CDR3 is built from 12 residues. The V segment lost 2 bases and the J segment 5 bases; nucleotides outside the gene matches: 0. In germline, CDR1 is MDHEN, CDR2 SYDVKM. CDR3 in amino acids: CASSLTGDEQYF. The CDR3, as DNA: TGTGCCAGCAGTTTAACAGGGGACGAGCAGTACTTC.

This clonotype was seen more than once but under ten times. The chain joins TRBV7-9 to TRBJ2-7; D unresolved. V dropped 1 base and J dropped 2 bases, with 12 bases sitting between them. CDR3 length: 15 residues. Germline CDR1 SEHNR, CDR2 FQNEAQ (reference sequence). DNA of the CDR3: TGTGCCAGCAGCTTAGTGCCTTTTCCCCCCTACGAGCAGTACTTC. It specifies CASSLVPFPPYEQYF.

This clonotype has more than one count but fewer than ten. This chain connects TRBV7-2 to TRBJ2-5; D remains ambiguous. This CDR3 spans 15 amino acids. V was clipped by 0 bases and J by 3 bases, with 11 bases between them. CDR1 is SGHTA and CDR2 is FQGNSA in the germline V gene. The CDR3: CASSLANGAKETQYF. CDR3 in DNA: TGTGCCAGCAGCTTAGCGAACGGCGCAAAAGAGACCCAGTACTTC.

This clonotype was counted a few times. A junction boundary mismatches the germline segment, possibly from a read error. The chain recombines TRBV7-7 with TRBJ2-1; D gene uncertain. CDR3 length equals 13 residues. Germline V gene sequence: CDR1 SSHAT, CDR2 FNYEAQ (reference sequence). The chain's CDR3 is CASSLGPLNEQFF. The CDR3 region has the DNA TGTGCTAGCAGCTTAGGGCCACTAAATGAGCAGTTCTTC.

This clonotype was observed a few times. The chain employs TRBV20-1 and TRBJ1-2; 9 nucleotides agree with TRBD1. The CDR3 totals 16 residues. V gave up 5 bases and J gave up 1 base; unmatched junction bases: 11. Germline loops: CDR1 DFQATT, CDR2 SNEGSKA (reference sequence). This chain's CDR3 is CSALGQGIGGNYGYTF. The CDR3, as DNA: TGCAGTGCTTTGGGACAGGGTATCGGCGGTAACTATGGCTACACCTTC.

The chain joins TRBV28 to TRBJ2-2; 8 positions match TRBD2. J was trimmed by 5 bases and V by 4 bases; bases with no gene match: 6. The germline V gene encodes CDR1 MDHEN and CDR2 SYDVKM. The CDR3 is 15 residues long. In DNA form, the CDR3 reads TGTGCCAGCAGTTCCCCCGGGGGGGGTACCGGGGAGCTGTTTTTT. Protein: CASSSPGGGTGELFF.

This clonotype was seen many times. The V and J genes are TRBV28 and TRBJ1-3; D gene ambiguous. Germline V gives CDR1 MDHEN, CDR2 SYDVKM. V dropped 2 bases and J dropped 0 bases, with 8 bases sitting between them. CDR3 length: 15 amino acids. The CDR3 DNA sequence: TGTGCCAGCAGTTTAGGCGGAACCTCTGGAAACACCATATATTTT. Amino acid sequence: CASSLGGTSGNTIYF.

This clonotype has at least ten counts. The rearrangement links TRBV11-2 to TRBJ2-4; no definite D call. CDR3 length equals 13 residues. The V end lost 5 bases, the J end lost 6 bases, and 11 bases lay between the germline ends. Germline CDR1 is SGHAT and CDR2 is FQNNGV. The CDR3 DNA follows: TGTGCCAGCAGCCCCACCGTTGGAAACATTCAGTACTTC. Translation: CASSPTVGNIQYF. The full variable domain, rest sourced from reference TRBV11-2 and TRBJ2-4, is EAGVAQSPRYKIIEKRQSVAFWCNPISGHATLYWYQQILGQGPKLLIQFQNNGVVDDSQLPKDRFSAERLKGVDSTLKIQPAKLEDSAVYLCASSPTVGNIQYFGAGTRLSVL.

CDR3 protein: CASSRPAGELFF. CDR3 nucleotide sequence: TGTGCCAGCAGCCGCCCGGCCGGGGAGCTGTTTTTT. The V call is TRBV6-5, the J call TRBJ2-2; D unclear. CDR3 length equals 12 residues. Trimming removed 6 bases from V and 6 bases from J, with 8 bases in between. CDR1 and CDR2 from the germline V gene are MNHEY and SVGAGI.

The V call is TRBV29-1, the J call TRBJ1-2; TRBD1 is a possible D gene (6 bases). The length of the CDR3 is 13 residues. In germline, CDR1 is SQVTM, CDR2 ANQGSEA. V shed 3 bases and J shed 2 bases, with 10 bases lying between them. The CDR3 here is CSVDWQGNYGYTF. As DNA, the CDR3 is TGCAGCGTTGATTGGCAGGGGAACTATGGCTACACCTTC.

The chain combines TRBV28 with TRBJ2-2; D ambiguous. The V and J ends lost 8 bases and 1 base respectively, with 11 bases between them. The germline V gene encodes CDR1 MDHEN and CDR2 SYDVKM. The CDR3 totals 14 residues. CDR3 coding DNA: TGTGCCAGCGGAAATTACAGGAACACCGGGGAGCTGTTTTTT. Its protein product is CASGNYRNTGELFF.

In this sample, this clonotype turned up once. DNA for the CDR3: TGTGCCAGCAGCCAACGAGCGGGGGGGCCAAAAGATACGCAGTATTTT. This encodes CASSQRAGGPKDTQYF. The chain links TRBV3-1 to TRBJ2-3, with 10 bases that match TRBD2. The junction had 7 bases not matched to a gene; V was cut back by 2 bases and J by 5 bases. From germline, CDR1 is LGHDT and CDR2 YNNKEL (reference sequence). This CDR3 contains 16 residues.

The CDR3 sequence: CSARDHTSPYNEQFF. The CDR3 bases are TGCAGTGCTAGAGACCACACCTCCCCCTACAATGAGCAGTTCTTC. The chain links TRBV20-1 to TRBJ2-1; no clear D. Germline CDR1 DFQATT, CDR2 SNEGSKA (reference sequence). The V end was cut by 0 bases, the J end by 2 bases, with 11 bases between. CDR3 length: 15 amino acids.

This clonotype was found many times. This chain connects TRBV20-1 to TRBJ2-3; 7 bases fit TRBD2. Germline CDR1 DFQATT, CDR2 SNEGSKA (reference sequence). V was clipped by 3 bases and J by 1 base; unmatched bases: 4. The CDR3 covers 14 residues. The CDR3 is CSARMLAGTDTQYF. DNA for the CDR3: TGCAGTGCTAGGATGCTAGCGGGCACAGATACGCAGTATTTT.

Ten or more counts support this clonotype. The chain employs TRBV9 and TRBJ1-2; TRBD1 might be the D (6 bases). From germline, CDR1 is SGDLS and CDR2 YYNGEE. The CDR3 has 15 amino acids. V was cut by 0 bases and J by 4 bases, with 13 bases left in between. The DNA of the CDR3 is TGTGCCAGCAGCGTAGAGGGGGGACGGAGCTATGGCTACACCTTC. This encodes CASSVEGGRSYGYTF.

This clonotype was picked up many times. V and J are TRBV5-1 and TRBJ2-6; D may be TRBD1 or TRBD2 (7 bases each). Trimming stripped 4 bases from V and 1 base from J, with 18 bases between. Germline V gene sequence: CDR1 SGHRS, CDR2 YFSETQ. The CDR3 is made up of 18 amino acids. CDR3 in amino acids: CASSASGTDYSGANVLTF. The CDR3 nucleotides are TGCGCCAGCAGCGCCAGCGGGACAGACTATTCTGGGGCCAACGTCCTGACTTTC.

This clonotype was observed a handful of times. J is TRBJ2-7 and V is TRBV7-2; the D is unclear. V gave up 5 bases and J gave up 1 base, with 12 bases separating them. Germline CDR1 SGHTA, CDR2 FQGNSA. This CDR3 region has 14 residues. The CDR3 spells CASSPGPGSYEQYF. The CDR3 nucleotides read TGTGCCAGCAGCCCTGGTCCCGGGTCCTACGAGCAGTACTTC. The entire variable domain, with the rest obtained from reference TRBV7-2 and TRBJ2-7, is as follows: GAGVSQSPSNKVTEKGKDVELRCDPISGHTALYWYRQSLGQGLEFLIYFQGNSAPDKSGLPSDRFSAERTGGSVSTLTIQRTQQEDSAVYLCASSPGPGSYEQYFGPGTRLTVT.

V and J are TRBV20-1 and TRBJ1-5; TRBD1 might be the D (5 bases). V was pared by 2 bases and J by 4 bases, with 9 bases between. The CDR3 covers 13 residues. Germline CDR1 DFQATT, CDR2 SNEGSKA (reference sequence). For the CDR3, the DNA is TGCAGTGCTAGAAGGGGTCAGAATCAGCCCCAGCATTTT. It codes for CSARRGQNQPQHF.

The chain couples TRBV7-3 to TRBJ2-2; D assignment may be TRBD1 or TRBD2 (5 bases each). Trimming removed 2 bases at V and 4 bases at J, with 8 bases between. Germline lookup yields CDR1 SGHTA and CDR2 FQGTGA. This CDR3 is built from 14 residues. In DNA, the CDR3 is TGTGCCAGCAGCTTAGACGGGGCCACCGGGGAGCTGTTTTTT. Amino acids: CASSLDGATGELFF. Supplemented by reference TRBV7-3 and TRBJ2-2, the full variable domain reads GAGVSQTPSNKVTEKGKYVELRCDPISGHTALYWYRQSLGQGPEFLIYFQGTGAADDSGLPNDRFFAVRPEGSVSTLKIQRTERGDSAVYLCASSLDGATGELFFGEGSRLTVL.